Sequencing of this T cell receptor beta chain was carried out in a study of shared clonotypes between healthy human individuals. Negatively enriched CD4+ T cells were divided by CD45RA into naive and memory. Germline CDR1 and CDR2: SGDLS and YYNGEE. The CDR3 is 15 amino acids. The V and J ends lost 4 bases and 4 bases respectively, with 14 bases between them. A 200 ng quantity of DNA, roughly 29,000 T cell genomes, went into the sorted-subset replicate PCRs. Generated by immunoSEQ multiplex PCR, the TCRdb table keeps only in-frame clones and is missing some. The sample consists of over a million clones, 96% of them appearing once.

The source material was naive CD4+ T cells sorted from blood. Subset noted: CD45RA+ positively selected. This rearrangement joins TRBV9 to TRBJ2-2; D not resolved. This sequence originates from a man aged 30 to 39 in good health. CDR3 sequence (DNA): TGTGCCAGCAGCCCTCTACCCAGGATCACCGGGGAGCTGTTTTTT. It is translated as CASSPLPRITGELFF.